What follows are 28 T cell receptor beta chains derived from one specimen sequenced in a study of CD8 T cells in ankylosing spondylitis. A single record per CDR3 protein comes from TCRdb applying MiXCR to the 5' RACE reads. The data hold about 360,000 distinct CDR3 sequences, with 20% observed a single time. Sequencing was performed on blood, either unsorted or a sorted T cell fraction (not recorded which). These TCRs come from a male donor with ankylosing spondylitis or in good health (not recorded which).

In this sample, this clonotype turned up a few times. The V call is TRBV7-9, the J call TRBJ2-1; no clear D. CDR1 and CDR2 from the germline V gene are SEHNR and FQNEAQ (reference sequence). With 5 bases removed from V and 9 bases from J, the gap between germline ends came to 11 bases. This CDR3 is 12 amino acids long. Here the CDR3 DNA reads TGTGCCAGCAGCCAATTAGCCGGTGAGCAGTTCTTC. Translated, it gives CASSQLAGEQFF. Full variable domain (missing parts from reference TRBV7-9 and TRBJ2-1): DTGVSQNPRHKITKRGQNVTFRCDPISEHNRLYWYRQTLGQGPEFLTYFQNEAQLEKSRLLSDRFSAERPKGSFSTLEIQRTEQGDSAMYLCASSQLAGEQFFGPGTRLTVL.

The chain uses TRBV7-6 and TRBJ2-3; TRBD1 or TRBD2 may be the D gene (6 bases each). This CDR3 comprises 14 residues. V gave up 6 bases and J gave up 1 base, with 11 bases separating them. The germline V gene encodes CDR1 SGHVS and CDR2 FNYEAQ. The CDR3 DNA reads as TGTGCCAGCAGGCTGGGGGGCCGCACAGATACGCAGTATTTT. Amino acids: CASRLGGRTDTQYF. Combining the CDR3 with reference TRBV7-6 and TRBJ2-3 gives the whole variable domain GAGVSQSPRYKVTKRGQDVALRCDPISGHVSLYWYRQALGQGPEFLTYFNYEAQQDKSGLPNDRFSAERPEGSISTLTIQRTEQRDSAMYRCASRLGGRTDTQYFGPGTRLTVL.

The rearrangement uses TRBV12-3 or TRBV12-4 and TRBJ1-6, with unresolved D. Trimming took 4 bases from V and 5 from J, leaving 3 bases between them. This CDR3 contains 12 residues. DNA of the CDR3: TGTGCCAGCAGTTACGATAATTCACCCCTCCACTTT. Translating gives CASSYDNSPLHF.

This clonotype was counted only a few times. DNA for the CDR3: TGCAGCGTTGAAGATTTAACAGGGGGGTCGGTGAACACTGAAGCTTTCTTT. Translation gives CSVEDLTGGSVNTEAFF. The chain is built from TRBV29-1 and TRBJ1-1; 8 bases agree with TRBD1. Germline CDR1 and CDR2: SQVTM and ANQGSEA. This CDR3 is built from 17 residues. J lost 0 bases, V lost 0 bases, and 9 bases had no gene match.

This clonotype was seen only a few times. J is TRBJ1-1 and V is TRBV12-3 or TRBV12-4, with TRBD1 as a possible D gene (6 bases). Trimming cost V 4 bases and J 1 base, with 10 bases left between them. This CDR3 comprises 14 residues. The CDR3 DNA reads TGTGCCAGCAGTTCCGAGGGGGGGAACACTGAAGCTTTCTTT. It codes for CASSSEGGNTEAFF.

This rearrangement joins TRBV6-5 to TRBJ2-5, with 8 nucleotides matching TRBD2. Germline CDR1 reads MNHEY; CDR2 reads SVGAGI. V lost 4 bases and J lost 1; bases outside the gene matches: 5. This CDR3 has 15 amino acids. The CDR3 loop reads CASSSIAGPQETQYF. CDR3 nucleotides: TGTGCCAGCAGTTCTATAGCGGGGCCCCAAGAGACCCAGTACTTC.

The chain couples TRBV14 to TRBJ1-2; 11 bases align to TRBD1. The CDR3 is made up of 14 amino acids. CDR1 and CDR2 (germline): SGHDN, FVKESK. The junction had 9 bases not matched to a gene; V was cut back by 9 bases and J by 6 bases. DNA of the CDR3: TGTGCCAGTTCGGGACAGGGGGAATTTCATGGCTACACCTTC. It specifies CASSGQGEFHGYTF.

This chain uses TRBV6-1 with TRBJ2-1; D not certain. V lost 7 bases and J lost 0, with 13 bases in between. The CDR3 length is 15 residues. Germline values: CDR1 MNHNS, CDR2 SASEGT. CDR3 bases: TGTGCCAGCACCTTGACTCCAGCCTCCTACAATGAGCAGTTCTTC. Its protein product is CASTLTPASYNEQFF.

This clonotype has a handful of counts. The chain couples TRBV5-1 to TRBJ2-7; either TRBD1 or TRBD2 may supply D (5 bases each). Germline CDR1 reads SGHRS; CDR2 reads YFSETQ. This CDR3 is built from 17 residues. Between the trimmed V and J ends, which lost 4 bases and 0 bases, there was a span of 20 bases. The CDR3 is CASSPTSDGAVSYEQYF. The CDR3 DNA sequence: TGCGCCAGCAGCCCCACCTCGGACGGGGCAGTCTCCTACGAGCAGTACTTC.

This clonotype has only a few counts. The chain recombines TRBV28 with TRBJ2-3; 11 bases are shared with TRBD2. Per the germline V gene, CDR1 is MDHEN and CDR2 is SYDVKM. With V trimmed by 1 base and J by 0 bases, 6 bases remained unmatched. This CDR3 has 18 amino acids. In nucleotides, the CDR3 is TGTGCCAGCAGTTTATTGTCTAGCGGGGGGACAAGCACAGATACGCAGTATTTT. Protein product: CASSLLSSGGTSTDTQYF. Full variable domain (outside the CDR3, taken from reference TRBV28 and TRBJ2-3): DVKVTQSSRYLVKRTGEKVFLECVQDMDHENMFWYRQDPGLGLRLIYFSYDVKMKEKGDIPEGYSVSREKKERFSLILESASTNQTSMYLCASSLLSSGGTSTDTQYFGPGTRLTVL.

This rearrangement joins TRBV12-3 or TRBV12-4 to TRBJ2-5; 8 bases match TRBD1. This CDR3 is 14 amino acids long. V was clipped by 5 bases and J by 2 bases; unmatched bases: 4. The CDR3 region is CASSTGQGQETQYF. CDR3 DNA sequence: TGTGCCAGCAGTACCGGACAGGGACAAGAGACCCAGTACTTC.

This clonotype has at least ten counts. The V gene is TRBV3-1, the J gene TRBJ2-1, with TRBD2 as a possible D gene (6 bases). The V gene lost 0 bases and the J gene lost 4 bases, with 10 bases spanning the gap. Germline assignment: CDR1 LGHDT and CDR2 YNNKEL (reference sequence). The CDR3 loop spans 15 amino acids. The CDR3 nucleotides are TGTGCCAGCAGCCAAGAGCGGGGAACATACAATGAGCAGTTCTTC. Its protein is CASSQERGTYNEQFF.

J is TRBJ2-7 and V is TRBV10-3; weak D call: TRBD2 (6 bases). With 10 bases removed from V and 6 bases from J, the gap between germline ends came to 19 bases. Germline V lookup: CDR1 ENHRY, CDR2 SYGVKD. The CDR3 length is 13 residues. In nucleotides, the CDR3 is TGTGCCACATGGAGGAAACTCGGGAGCGAGCAGTACTTC. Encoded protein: CATWRKLGSEQYF.

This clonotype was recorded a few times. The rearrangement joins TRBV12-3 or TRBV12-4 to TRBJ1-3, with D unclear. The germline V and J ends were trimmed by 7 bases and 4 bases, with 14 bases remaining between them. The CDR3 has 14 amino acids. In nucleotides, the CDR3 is TGTGCCAGCAACCCGGACCCCGGGGGAAACACCATATATTTT. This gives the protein CASNPDPGGNTIYF.

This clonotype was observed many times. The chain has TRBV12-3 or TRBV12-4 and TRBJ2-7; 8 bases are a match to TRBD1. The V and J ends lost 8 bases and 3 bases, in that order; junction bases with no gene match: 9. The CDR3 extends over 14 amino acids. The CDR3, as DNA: TGTGCCAGCGTGGGGACAGGACTTATCTACGAGCAGTACTTC. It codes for CASVGTGLIYEQYF.

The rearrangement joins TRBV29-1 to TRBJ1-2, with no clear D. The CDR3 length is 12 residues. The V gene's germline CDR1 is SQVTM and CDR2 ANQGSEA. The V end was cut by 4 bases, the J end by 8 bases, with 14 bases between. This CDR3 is CSVAASAAGYTF. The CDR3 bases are TGCAGCGTTGCGGCCAGCGCCGCAGGCTACACCTTC.

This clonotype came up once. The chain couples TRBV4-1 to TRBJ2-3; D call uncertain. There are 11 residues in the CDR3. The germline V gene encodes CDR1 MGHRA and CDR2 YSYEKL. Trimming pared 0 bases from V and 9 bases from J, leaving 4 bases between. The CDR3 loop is CASSQDRTQYF. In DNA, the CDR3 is TGCGCCAGCAGCCAAGATCGGACGCAGTATTTT.

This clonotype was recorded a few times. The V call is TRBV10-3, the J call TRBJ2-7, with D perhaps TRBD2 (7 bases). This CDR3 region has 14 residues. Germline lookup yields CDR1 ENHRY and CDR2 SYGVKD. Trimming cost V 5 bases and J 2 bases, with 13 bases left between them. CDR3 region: CAISQRGGPYEQYF. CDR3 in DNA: TGTGCCATCAGTCAAAGGGGGGGTCCCTACGAGCAGTACTTC.

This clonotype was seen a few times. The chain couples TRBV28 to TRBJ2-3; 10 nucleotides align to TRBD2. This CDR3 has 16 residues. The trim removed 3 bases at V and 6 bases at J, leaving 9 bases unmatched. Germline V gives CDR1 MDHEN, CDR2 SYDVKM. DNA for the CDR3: TGTGCCAGCAGTTTCTCACTAGCGGGGCCCGAGGATACGCAGTATTTT. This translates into CASSFSLAGPEDTQYF.

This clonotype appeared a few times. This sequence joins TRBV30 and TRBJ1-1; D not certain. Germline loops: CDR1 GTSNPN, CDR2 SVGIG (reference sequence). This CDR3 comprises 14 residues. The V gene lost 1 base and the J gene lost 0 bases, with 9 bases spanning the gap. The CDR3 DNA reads TGTGCCTGGAGTGCAGGCCACATGAACACTGAAGCTTTCTTT. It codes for CAWSAGHMNTEAFF. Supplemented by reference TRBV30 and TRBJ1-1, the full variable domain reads SQTIHQWPATLVQPVGSPLSLECTVEGTSNPNLYWYRQAAGRGLQLLFYSVGIGQISSEVPQNLSASRPQDRQFILSSKKLLLSDSGFYLCAWSAGHMNTEAFFGQGTRLTVV.

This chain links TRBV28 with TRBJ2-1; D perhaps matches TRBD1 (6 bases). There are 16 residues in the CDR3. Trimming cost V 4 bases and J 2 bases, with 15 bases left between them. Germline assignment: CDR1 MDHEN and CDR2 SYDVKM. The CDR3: CASSSKGTLPYNEQFF. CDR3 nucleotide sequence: TGTGCCAGCAGTTCCAAGGGGACACTACCCTACAATGAGCAGTTCTTC.

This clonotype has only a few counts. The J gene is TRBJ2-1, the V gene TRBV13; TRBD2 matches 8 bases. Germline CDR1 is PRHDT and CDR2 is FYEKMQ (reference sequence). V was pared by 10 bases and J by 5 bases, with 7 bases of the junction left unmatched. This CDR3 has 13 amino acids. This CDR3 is CATSGQPNNEQFF. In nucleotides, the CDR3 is TGTGCCACTAGCGGGCAGCCCAACAATGAGCAGTTCTTC.

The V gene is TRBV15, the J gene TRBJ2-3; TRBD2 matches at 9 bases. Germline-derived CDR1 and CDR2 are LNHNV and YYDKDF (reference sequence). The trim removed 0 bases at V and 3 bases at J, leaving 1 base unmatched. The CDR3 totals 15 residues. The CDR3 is CATSRERGGTDTQYF. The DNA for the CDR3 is TGTGCCACCAGCAGAGAGCGGGGGGGTACAGATACGCAGTATTTT.

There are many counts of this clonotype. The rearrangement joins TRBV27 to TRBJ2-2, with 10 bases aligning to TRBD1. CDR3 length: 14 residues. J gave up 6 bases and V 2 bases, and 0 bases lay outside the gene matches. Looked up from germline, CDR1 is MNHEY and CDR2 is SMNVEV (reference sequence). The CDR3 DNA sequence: TGTGCCAGCAGTTTAGGGACAGGGGCCGGGGAGCTGTTTTTT. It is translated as CASSLGTGAGELFF.

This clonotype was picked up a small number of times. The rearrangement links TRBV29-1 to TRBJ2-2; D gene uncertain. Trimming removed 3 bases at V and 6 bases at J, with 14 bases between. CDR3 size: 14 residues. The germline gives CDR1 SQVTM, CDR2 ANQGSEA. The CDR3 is CSVDQNGLAGELFF. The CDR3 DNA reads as TGCAGCGTTGACCAGAACGGTCTGGCCGGGGAGCTGTTTTTT.

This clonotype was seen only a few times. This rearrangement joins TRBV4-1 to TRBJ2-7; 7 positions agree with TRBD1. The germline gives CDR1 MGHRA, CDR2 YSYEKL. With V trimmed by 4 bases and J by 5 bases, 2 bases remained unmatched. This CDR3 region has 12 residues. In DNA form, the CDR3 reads TGCGCCAGCAGCCCAACAGGGGACGAGCAGTACTTC. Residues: CASSPTGDEQYF.

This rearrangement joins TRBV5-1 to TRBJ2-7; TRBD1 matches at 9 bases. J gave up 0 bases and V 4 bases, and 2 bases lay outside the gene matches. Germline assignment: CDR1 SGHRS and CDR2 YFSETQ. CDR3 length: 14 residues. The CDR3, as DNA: TGCGCCAGCAGCGGGACAGGGTCCTCCTACGAGCAGTACTTC. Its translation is CASSGTGSSYEQYF. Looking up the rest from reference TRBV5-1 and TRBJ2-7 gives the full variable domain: KAGVTQTPRYLIKTRGQQVTLSCSPISGHRSVSWYQQTPGQGLQFLFEYFSETQRNKGNFPGRFSGRQFSNSRSEMNVSTLELGDSALYLCASSGTGSSYEQYFGPGTRLTVT.

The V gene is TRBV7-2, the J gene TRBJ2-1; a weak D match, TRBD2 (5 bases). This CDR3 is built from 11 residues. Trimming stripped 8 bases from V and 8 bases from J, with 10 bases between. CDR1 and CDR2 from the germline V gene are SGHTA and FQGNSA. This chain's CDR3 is CASVTTYEQFF. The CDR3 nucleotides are TGTGCCAGCGTGACTACGTATGAGCAGTTCTTC.